The text below deals with one T cell receptor beta chain. The antigen remains undetermined. The V end was cut by 3 bases, the J end by 13 bases, with 14 bases between. CDR1 is SGDLS and CDR2 is YYNGEE in the germline V gene. The CDR3 is 12 residues long. The data derive from a study of identical twins. A universal primer binding site was introduced by template switching. The final cDNA contained unique molecular identifiers. TCRdb reanalysed the 5' RACE reads using MiXCR and keeps one entry per CDR3 protein. The profile covers some 1,600,000 distinct CDR3 sequences, with around 29% appearing a single time and 0.25% to 0.3% taken by the ten largest. Study-wide points: In zero-insertion analyses, partial confounding could arise from invariant MAIT and iNKT cells. Out-of-frame alpha sequences shared between twins exhibited an excess of low generation probability.

This chain joins TRBV9 and TRBJ2-4, with TRBD1 as a possible D gene (5 bases). The specimen was cord blood. This receptor was obtained from a newborn girl in good health. Here the CDR3 reads CASSANRGEQYF. The CDR3 nucleotides read TGTGCCAGCAGCGCTAATAGGGGTGAGCAGTACTTC.